This T cell receptor beta chain was sequenced in a study of OX40 agonist ivuxolimab in advanced cancers. Study-level background: Eligibility admitted prior anti-PD-1, anti-PD-L1 or anti-CTLA-4 therapy; roughly 37% had some.

V lost 4 bases to trimming and J lost 5 bases, with 18 bases between them. The CDR3 is 15 residues long. From germline, CDR1 is LNHNV and CDR2 YYDKDF (reference sequence). Sequenced by immunoSEQ multiplex PCR; TCRdb stores in-frame clones only, minus some. The profile shows about 77,000 clones, about 92% of them singletons. A remark on this clone: Its antigen remains unidentified.

Whole-study findings and limits: Among patients with partial responses at 0.1-3.0 mg/kg, clonal expansion was among the lowest.

The V and J genes are TRBV15 and TRBJ2-7, with unresolved D. Sequenced here: CD4+ or CD8+ T cells sorted from blood, sampled in a trial of the OX40 agonist ivuxolimab. This clonotype was obtained from an adult with an advanced solid tumor such as melanoma, head and neck, liver or kidney cancer. CDR3 loop: CATSTQLMRSDEQYF. CDR3 in DNA: TGTGCCACCAGCACCCAACTAATGCGGTCTGACGAGCAGTACTTC. Looking up the rest from reference TRBV15 and TRBJ2-7 gives the full variable domain: DAMVIQNPRYQVTQFGKPVTLSCSQTLNHNVMYWYQQKSSQAPKLLFHYYDKDFNNEADTPDNFQSRRPNTSFCFLDIRSPGLGDTAMYLCATSTQLMRSDEQYFGPGTRLTVT.